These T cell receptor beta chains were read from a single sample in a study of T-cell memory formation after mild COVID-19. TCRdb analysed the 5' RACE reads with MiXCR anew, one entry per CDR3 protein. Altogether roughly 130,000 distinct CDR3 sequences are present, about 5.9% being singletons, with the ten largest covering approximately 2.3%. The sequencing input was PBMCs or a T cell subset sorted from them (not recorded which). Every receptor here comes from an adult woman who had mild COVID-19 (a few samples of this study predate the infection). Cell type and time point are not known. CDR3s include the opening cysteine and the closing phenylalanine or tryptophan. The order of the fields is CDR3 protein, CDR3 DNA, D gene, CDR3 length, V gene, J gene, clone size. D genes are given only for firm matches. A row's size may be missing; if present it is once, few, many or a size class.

CDR3: CASSWGGGNTIYF
DNA: TGTGCCAGCAGCTGGGGAGGAGGAAACACCATATATTTT
D: .
length: 13
V: TRBV5-5
J: TRBJ1-3
size: .

CDR3: CASSLGGASYQETQYF
DNA: TGTGCCAGCAGCTTAGGGGGGGCCTCCTACCAAGAGACCCAGTACTTC
D: .
length: 16
V: TRBV7-9
J: TRBJ2-5
size: many

CDR3: CSARVAITGGEQYF
DNA: TGCAGTGCTAGAGTCGCAATAACAGGGGGCGAGCAGTACTTC
D: TRBD1
length: 14
V: TRBV20-1
J: TRBJ2-7
size: .

CDR3: CAISERSPREGLEQFF
DNA: TGTGCCATCAGTGAAAGGTCCCCCCGTGAGGGGCTTGAGCAGTTCTTC
D: .
length: 16
V: TRBV10-3
J: TRBJ2-1
size: .

CDR3: CASSQPRLTNEKLSF
DNA: TGTGCCAGCAGCCAACCCCGACTAACTAATGAAAAACTGTCTTTT
D: .
length: 15
V: TRBV14
J: TRBJ1-4
size: .

CDR3: CAISATSVWVLNEQFF
DNA: TGTGCCATCAGCGCTACTAGCGTGTGGGTCCTAAATGAGCAGTTCTTC
D: TRBD2
length: 16
V: TRBV5-6
J: TRBJ2-1
size: many

CDR3: CASSLAGSYNEQFF
DNA: TGCGCCAGCAGTCTAGCGGGCTCCTACAATGAGCAGTTCTTC
D: TRBD2
length: 14
V: TRBV7-2
J: TRBJ2-1
size: many

CDR3: CSATTRTSTGETQYF
DNA: TGCAGTGCAACGACCCGGACTAGCACGGGGGAGACCCAGTACTTC
D: TRBD2
length: 15
V: TRBV20-1
J: TRBJ2-5
size: many

CDR3: CAWSVSATENIQYF
DNA: TGTGCCTGGAGTGTAAGCGCGACAGAAAACATTCAGTACTTC
D: .
length: 14
V: TRBV30
J: TRBJ2-4
size: .

CDR3: CASSQVGGGRGNEQYF
DNA: TGCGCCAGCAGCCAAGTAGGAGGGGGTCGAGGGAACGAGCAGTACTTC
D: .
length: 16
V: TRBV4-1
J: TRBJ2-7
size: few

CDR3: CATSRGTGQSLYEQYF
DNA: TGTGCCACCAGCAGAGGAACGGGACAGAGCCTCTACGAGCAGTACTTC
D: TRBD1
length: 16
V: TRBV15
J: TRBJ2-7
size: .

CDR3: CASSLNSGGSTDTQYF
DNA: TGTGCCAGCAGTTTAAATTCTGGGGGGAGCACAGATACGCAGTATTTT
D: .
length: 16
V: TRBV12-3/TRBV12-4
J: TRBJ2-3
size: .

CDR3: CASSQGPAYGYTF
DNA: TGTGCCAGCAGCCAAGGCCCAGCTTATGGCTACACCTTC
D: .
length: 13
V: TRBV4-2
J: TRBJ1-2
size: few

CDR3: CASSSQAGVNIQYF
DNA: TGTGCCAGTAGTTCCCAAGCGGGGGTAAACATTCAGTACTTC
D: TRBD2
length: 14
V: TRBV19
J: TRBJ2-4
size: few

CDR3: CASSPPAGDTQYF
DNA: TGTGCCAGCAGCCCGCCCGCGGGGGATACGCAGTATTTT
D: .
length: 13
V: TRBV5-5
J: TRBJ2-3
size: many

CDR3: CASSQGRVEEKLFF
DNA: TGTGCCAGCAGCCAGGGGAGGGTCGAGGAAAAACTGTTTTTT
D: .
length: 14
V: TRBV3-1
J: TRBJ1-4
size: .

CDR3: CASSRGNAEAFF
DNA: TGTGCCAGCAGCCGGGGTAACGCTGAAGCTTTCTTT
D: .
length: 12
V: TRBV3-1
J: TRBJ1-1
size: .

CDR3: CASSFFEGVYNEQFF
DNA: TGTGCCAGCAGTTTCTTTGAGGGGGTCTACAATGAGCAGTTCTTC
D: .
length: 15
V: TRBV6-2/TRBV6-3
J: TRBJ2-1
size: .

CDR3: CASSIPEETQYF
DNA: TGTGCCAGCAGTATCCCTGAAGAGACCCAGTACTTC
D: .
length: 12
V: TRBV3-1
J: TRBJ2-5
size: many

CDR3: CASSDDRMETQYF
DNA: TGTGCCAGCAGTGACGATCGGATGGAGACCCAGTACTTC
D: .
length: 13
V: TRBV2
J: TRBJ2-5
size: .

CDR3: CASRAGLYEQYF
DNA: TGTGCCAGCAGGGCGGGTCTCTACGAGCAGTACTTC
D: .
length: 12
V: TRBV7-9
J: TRBJ2-7
size: many

CDR3: CASSQWSSTDTQYF
DNA: TGCGCCAGCAGCCAATGGTCTAGCACAGATACGCAGTATTTT
D: .
length: 14
V: TRBV4-1
J: TRBJ2-3
size: .

CDR3: CSATDLGVSSYEQYF
DNA: TGCAGTGCTACCGACCTCGGGGTTAGCTCCTACGAGCAGTACTTC
D: .
length: 15
V: TRBV20-1
J: TRBJ2-7
size: many

CDR3: CASRTTANYGYTF
DNA: TGTGCCAGCAGAACGACAGCTAACTATGGCTACACCTTC
D: .
length: 13
V: TRBV28
J: TRBJ1-2
size: few

CDR3: CSARDSVRMDTGELFF
DNA: TGCAGTGCTAGAGACAGTGTCCGGATGGACACCGGGGAGCTGTTTTTT
D: .
length: 16
V: TRBV20-1
J: TRBJ2-2
size: few

CDR3: CASSGGAQETQYF
DNA: TGTGCCAGCAGCGGGGGTGCCCAAGAGACCCAGTACTTC
D: .
length: 13
V: TRBV9
J: TRBJ2-5
size: few

CDR3: CASSLTGRGANVLTF
DNA: TGTGCCAGCAGTTTGACAGGTAGAGGGGCCAACGTCCTGACTTTC
D: .
length: 15
V: TRBV27
J: TRBJ2-6
size: few

CDR3: CASSPTGTTYEQYF
DNA: TGTGCCAGCTCACCGACAGGCACGACCTACGAGCAGTACTTC
D: .
length: 14
V: TRBV18
J: TRBJ2-7
size: few

CDR3: CASSEALGLQYF
DNA: TGTGCCAGCAGTGAAGCTCTAGGCCTTCAGTACTTC
D: .
length: 12
V: TRBV6-1
J: TRBJ2-4
size: .

CDR3: CASTPDGRYEQYF
DNA: TGCGCCAGCACCCCGGATGGGAGATACGAGCAGTACTTC
D: .
length: 13
V: TRBV5-1
J: TRBJ2-7
size: few

CDR3: CATSREGLRDNSPLHF
DNA: TGTGCCACCAGCAGAGAGGGACTAAGGGATAATTCACCCCTCCACTTT
D: .
length: 16
V: TRBV15
J: TRBJ1-6
size: many

CDR3: CASSGQGATNTGELFF
DNA: TGTGCCAGCTCAGGACAGGGGGCCACAAACACCGGGGAGCTGTTTTTT
D: TRBD1
length: 16
V: TRBV9
J: TRBJ2-2
size: .

CDR3: CASSPWTSGTYNEQFF
DNA: TGTGCCAGCAGCCCGTGGACTAGCGGTACCTACAATGAGCAGTTCTTC
D: TRBD2
length: 16
V: TRBV7-2
J: TRBJ2-1
size: .

CDR3: CSAGQGATGYTF
DNA: TGCAGTGCCGGACAGGGGGCAACTGGCTACACCTTC
D: TRBD1
length: 12
V: TRBV20-1
J: TRBJ1-2
size: few

CDR3: CASIPDRGSRETQYF
DNA: TGTGCCAGCATCCCGGACAGGGGGTCGCGAGAGACCCAGTACTTC
D: TRBD1
length: 15
V: TRBV7-6
J: TRBJ2-5
size: many

CDR3: CASSWDNPNTEAFF
DNA: TGTGCCAGCAGCTGGGACAATCCGAACACTGAAGCTTTCTTT
D: .
length: 14
V: TRBV7-9
J: TRBJ1-1
size: .

CDR3: CASSRSAGGPETQYF
DNA: TGTGCCAGCAGCCGGTCAGCGGGGGGGCCGGAGACCCAGTACTTC
D: TRBD2
length: 15
V: TRBV5-4
J: TRBJ2-5
size: few

CDR3: CSARDSYEQYF
DNA: TGCAGTGCTAGAGATTCGTACGAGCAGTACTTC
D: .
length: 11
V: TRBV20-1
J: TRBJ2-7
size: few

CDR3: CASSLGGLDYGYTF
DNA: TGTGCCAGCAGCCTAGGGGGATTAGACTATGGCTACACCTTC
D: .
length: 14
V: TRBV9
J: TRBJ1-2
size: .

CDR3: CASSGRSGGAETQYF
DNA: TGTGCCAGCAGTGGAAGGTCGGGGGGCGCAGAGACCCAGTACTTC
D: .
length: 15
V: TRBV2
J: TRBJ2-5
size: .

CDR3: CASSPRGSSGNTIYF
DNA: TGCGCCAGCAGCCCCCGAGGAAGCTCTGGAAACACCATATATTTT
D: .
length: 15
V: TRBV5-1
J: TRBJ1-3
size: few